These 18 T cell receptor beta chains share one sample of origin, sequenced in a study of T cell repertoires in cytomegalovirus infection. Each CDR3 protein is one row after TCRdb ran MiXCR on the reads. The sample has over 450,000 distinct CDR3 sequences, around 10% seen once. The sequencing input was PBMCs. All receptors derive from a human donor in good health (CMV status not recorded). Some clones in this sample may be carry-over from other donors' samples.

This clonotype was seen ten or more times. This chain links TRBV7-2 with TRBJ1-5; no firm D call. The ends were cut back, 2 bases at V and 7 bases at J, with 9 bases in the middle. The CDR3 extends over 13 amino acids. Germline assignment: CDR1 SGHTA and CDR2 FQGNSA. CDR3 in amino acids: CASSLRGHQPQHF. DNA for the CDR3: TGTGCCAGCAGCTTACGAGGGCACCAGCCCCAGCATTTT.

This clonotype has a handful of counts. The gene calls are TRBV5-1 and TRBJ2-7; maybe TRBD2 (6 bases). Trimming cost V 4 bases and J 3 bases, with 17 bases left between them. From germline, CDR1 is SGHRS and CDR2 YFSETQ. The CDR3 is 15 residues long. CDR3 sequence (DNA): TGCGCCAGCAGCCCCCGGGCTAGCGCGGACTACGAGCAGTACTTC. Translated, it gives CASSPRASADYEQYF.

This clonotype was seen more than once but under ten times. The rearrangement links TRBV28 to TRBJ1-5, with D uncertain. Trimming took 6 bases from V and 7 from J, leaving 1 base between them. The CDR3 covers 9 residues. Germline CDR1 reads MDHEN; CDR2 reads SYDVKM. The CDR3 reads CASSQPQHF. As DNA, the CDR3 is TGTGCCAGCAGCCAGCCCCAGCATTTT.

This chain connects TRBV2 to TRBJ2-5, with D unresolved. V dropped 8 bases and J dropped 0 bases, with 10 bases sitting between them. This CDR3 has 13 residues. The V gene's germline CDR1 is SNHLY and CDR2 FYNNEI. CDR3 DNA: TGTGCCAGCGGCGCCGACTACCAAGAGACCCAGTACTTC. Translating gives CASGADYQETQYF.

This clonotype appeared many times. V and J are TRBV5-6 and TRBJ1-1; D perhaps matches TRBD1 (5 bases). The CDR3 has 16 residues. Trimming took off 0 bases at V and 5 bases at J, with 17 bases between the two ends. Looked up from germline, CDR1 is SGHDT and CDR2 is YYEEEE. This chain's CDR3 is CASSLVPGGLGTEAFF. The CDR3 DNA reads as TGTGCCAGCAGCTTGGTCCCGGGGGGTCTCGGGACTGAAGCTTTCTTT.

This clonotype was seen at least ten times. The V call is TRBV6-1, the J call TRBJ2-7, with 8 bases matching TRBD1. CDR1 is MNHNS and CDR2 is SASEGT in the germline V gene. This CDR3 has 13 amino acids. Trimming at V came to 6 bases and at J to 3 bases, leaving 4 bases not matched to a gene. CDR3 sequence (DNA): TGTGCCAGCAGGGGACAGGTCTACTACGAGCAGTACTTC. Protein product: CASRGQVYYEQYF.

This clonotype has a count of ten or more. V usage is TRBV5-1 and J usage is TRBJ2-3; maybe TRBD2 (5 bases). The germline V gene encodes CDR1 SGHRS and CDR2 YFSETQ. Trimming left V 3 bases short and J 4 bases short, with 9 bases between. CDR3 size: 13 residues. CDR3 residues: CASSWEIADTQYF. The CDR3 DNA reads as TGCGCCAGCAGCTGGGAGATCGCAGATACGCAGTATTTT.

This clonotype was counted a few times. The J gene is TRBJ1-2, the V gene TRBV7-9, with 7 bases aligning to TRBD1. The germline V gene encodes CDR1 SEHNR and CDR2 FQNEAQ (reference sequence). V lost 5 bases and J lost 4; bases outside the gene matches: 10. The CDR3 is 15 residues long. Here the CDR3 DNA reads TGTGCCAGCAGCCCAAGAACAGGGGTCGGCTATGGCTACACCTTC. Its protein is CASSPRTGVGYGYTF.

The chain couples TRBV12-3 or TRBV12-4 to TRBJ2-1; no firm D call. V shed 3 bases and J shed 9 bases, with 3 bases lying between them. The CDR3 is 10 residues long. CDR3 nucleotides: TGTGCCAGCAGTTTCGGTGAGCAGTTCTTC. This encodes CASSFGEQFF.

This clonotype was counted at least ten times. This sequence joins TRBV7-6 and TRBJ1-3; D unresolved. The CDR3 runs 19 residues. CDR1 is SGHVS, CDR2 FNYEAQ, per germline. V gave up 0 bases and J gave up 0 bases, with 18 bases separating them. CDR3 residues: CASSLAVYKGWSSGNTIYF. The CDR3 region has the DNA TGTGCCAGCAGCTTAGCCGTTTACAAGGGTTGGAGCTCTGGAAACACCATATATTTT.

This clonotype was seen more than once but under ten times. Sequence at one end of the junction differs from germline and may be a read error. The CDR3 is CASSVTGHSQETQYF. The CDR3 region has the DNA TGTGCCAGCAGCGTAACGGGACACTCCCAAGAGACCCAGTACTTC. The chain links TRBV7-3 to TRBJ2-5, with a weak D call TRBD1 (6 bases). Germline values: CDR1 SGHTA, CDR2 FQGTGA. CDR3 length equals 15 residues.

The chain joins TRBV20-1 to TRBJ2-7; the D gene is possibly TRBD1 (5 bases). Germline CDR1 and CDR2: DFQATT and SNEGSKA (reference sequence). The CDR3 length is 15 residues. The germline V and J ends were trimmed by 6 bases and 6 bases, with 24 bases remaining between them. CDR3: CSAYTGTGTPSEQYF. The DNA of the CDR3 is TGCAGTGCCTACACCGGAACAGGTACCCCTTCCGAGCAGTACTTC.

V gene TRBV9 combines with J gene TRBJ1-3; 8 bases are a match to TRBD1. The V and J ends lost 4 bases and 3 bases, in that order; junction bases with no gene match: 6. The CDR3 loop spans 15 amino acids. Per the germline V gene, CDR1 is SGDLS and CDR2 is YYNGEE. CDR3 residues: CASSPRQGIGNTIYF. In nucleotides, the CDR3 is TGTGCCAGCAGCCCGCGACAGGGGATTGGAAACACCATATATTTT.

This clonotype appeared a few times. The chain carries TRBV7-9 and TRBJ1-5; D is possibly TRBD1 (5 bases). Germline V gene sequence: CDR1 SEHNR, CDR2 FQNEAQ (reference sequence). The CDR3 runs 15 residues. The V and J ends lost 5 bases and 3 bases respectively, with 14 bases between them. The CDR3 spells CASSPPGDDNQPQHF. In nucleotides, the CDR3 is TGTGCCAGCAGCCCGCCCGGGGACGACAATCAGCCCCAGCATTTT. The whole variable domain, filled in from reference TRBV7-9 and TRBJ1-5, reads DTGVSQNPRHKITKRGQNVTFRCDPISEHNRLYWYRQTLGQGPEFLTYFQNEAQLEKSRLLSDRFSAERPKGSFSTLEIQRTEQGDSAMYLCASSPPGDDNQPQHFGDGTRLSIL.

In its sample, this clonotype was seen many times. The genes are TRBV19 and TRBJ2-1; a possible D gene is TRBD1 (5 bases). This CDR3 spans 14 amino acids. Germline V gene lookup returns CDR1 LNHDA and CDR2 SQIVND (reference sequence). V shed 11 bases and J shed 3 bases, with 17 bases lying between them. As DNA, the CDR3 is TGTGCCTCTAAACAGGCCCAAAGCTACAATGAGCAGTTCTTC. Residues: CASKQAQSYNEQFF.

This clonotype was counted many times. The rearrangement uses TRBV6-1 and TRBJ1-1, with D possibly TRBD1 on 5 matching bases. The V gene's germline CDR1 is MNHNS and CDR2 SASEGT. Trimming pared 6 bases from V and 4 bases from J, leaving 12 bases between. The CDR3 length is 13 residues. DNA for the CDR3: TGTGCCAGCAGGAGAGCCGGGGGCACTGAAGCTTTCTTT. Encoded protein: CASRRAGGTEAFF.

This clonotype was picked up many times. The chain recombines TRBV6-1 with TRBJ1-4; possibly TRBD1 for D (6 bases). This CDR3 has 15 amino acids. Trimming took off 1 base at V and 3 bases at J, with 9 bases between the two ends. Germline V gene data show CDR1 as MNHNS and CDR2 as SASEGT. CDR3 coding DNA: TGTGCCAGCAGTGAAGGGACAGCAGCTAATGAAAAACTGTTTTTT. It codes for CASSEGTAANEKLFF.

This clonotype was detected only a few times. The DNA of the CDR3 is TGTGCCAGCGGATACGGTTTTCAGGGTAAAGTCGGGGAGCTGTTTTTT. Amino acids: CASGYGFQGKVGELFF. This sequence joins TRBV27 and TRBJ2-2, with a possible D match to TRBD1 (5 bases). The V gene lost 8 bases and the J gene lost 7 bases, with 23 bases spanning the gap. The CDR3 runs 16 residues. Germline-derived CDR1 and CDR2 are MNHEY and SMNVEV (reference sequence).